The next 17 T cell receptor beta chains were all read from a single sample in a study of control samples from healthy donors and cancer patients. Here immunoSEQ multiplex PCR was the method, and the copy in TCRdb shows in-frame clones only, minus some. The table includes around 190,000 clones, around 94% detected once. What was sequenced was blood. The origin of the receptors is a man aged 25-45 years in good health.

This clone was detected only a few times. The chain recombines TRBV3-1 (or the pseudogene TRBV3-2) with TRBJ2-7, with D possibly being TRBD2 (8 bases). The germline V gene encodes CDR1 LGHDT and CDR2 YNNKEL (reference sequence). Trimming took 4 bases from V and 7 from J, leaving 29 bases between them. The CDR3 contains 18 residues. As DNA, the CDR3 is TGTGCCAGCAGCCGCAAGACAGGAGGCGGGGGGACAGTTCGGGAGCAGTACTTC. It yields the protein CASSRKTGGGGTVREQYF.

The V gene is TRBV2, the J gene TRBJ2-1; weak D call: TRBD1 (5 bases). The CDR3 consists of 15 residues. Trimming shortened V by 6 bases and J by 7 bases, and 19 bases separated the two germline ends. Per germline, CDR1 SNHLY and CDR2 FYNNEI. As DNA, the CDR3 is TGTGCCAGCAGCCCGAAGGGTACAGGCTCGAATGAGCAGTTCTTC. It specifies CASSPKGTGSNEQFF. The whole variable domain, filled in from reference TRBV2 and TRBJ2-1, reads EPEVTQTPSHQVTQMGQEVILRCVPISNHLYFYWYRQILGQKVEFLVSFYNNEISEKSEIFDDQFSVERPDGSNFTLKIRSTKLEDSAMYFCASSPKGTGSNEQFFGPGTRLTVL.

The chain joins TRBV7-2 to TRBJ2-5, with 9 bases fitting TRBD2. With V trimmed by 5 bases and J by 5 bases, 12 bases remained unmatched. This CDR3 is built from 16 residues. Germline loops: CDR1 SGHTA, CDR2 FQGNSA. DNA of the CDR3: TGTGCCAGCAGCCAGCTCGGCGCGGGGGGGCGCGAGACCCAGTACTTC. Amino acids: CASSQLGAGGRETQYF. Supplemented by reference TRBV7-2 and TRBJ2-5, the full variable domain reads GAGVSQSPSNKVTEKGKDVELRCDPISGHTALYWYRQSLGQGLEFLIYFQGNSAPDKSGLPSDRFSAERTGGSVSTLTIQRTQQEDSAVYLCASSQLGAGGRETQYFGPGTRLLVL.

The J gene is TRBJ1-5, the V gene TRBV24-1; 8 nucleotides match TRBD1. CDR3 size: 17 residues. Per germline, CDR1 KGHDR and CDR2 SFDVKD. The V gene end was trimmed by 9 bases and the J gene end by 0 bases; junction bases not matched to a gene: 12. CDR3 in amino acids: CATFIGDRSISNQPQHF. In DNA, the CDR3 is TGTGCCACCTTCATTGGGGACAGGTCTATTAGCAATCAGCCCCAGCATTTT.

The V call is TRBV7-9, the J call TRBJ1-5; D gene ambiguous. This CDR3 comprises 16 residues. Trimming stripped 3 bases from V and 0 bases from J, with 12 bases between. Looked up from germline, CDR1 is SEHNR and CDR2 is FQNEAQ (reference sequence). DNA for the CDR3: TGTGCCAGCAGCTTCTCTGGGATGTATAGCAATCAGCCCCAGCATTTT. This encodes CASSFSGMYSNQPQHF.

The V and J genes are TRBV18 and TRBJ1-2; TRBD1 matches at 8 bases. The CDR3 runs 15 residues. CDR1 is KGHSH, CDR2 LQKENI, per germline. The V and J ends lost 0 bases and 4 bases, in that order; junction bases with no gene match: 4. The CDR3 loop reads CASSPPQGAAYGYTF. DNA of the CDR3: TGTGCCAGCTCACCACCCCAGGGGGCCGCCTATGGCTACACCTTC.

V and J are TRBV28 and TRBJ1-1, with 8 nucleotides matching TRBD1. The CDR3 is made up of 15 amino acids. V dropped 2 bases and J dropped 1; count of bases not matched to a gene: 3. Germline V gene lookup returns CDR1 MDHEN and CDR2 SYDVKM. The chain's CDR3 is CASSLRTGRNTEAFF. DNA for the CDR3: TGTGCCAGCAGTTTAAGGACAGGGCGGAACACTGAAGCTTTCTTT. The entire variable domain, with the rest obtained from reference TRBV28 and TRBJ1-1, is as follows: DVKVTQSSRYLVKRTGEKVFLECVQDMDHENMFWYRQDPGLGLRLIYFSYDVKMKEKGDIPEGYSVSREKKERFSLILESASTNQTSMYLCASSLRTGRNTEAFFGQGTRLTVV.

The rearrangement joins TRBV6-5 to TRBJ1-3; possibly TRBD1 for D (6 bases). CDR1 is MNHEY, CDR2 SVGAGI, per germline. There are 14 residues in the CDR3. With 6 bases removed from V and 2 bases from J, the gap between germline ends came to 11 bases. The CDR3 reads CASRNTGTGNTIYF. The CDR3 DNA reads TGTGCCAGCAGAAATACAGGGACTGGAAACACCATATATTTT.

This clone came up a few times. The chain recombines TRBV30 with TRBJ2-2, with a possible D match to TRBD2 (6 bases). The CDR3 is 15 residues long. The V and J ends lost 4 bases and 2 bases respectively, with 14 bases between them. CDR1 GTSNPN and CDR2 SVGIG come from the germline V gene (reference sequence). CDR3 nucleotide sequence: TGTGCCTGGAATGGTGGGACTTTTAACACCGGGGAGCTGTTTTTT. Amino acids: CAWNGGTFNTGELFF.

The chain is built from TRBV5-1 and TRBJ2-3, with 7 bases lining up with TRBD1. V gave up 4 bases and J gave up 1 base; unmatched junction bases: 6. This CDR3 region has 15 residues. Germline loops: CDR1 SGHRS, CDR2 YFSETQ. DNA for the CDR3: TGCGCCAGCAGCGTAGACAGGGTGGGCACAGATACGCAGTATTTT. Translated, it gives CASSVDRVGTDTQYF.

The chain recombines TRBV7-3 with TRBJ1-1, with D perhaps matching TRBD1 (5 bases). Germline loops: CDR1 SGHTA, CDR2 FQGTGA. Between the trimmed V and J ends, which lost 4 bases and 1 base, there was a span of 7 bases. The CDR3 is 13 residues long. The CDR3 here is CASSWGRNTEAFF. CDR3 nucleotides: TGTGCCAGCAGCTGGGGACGGAACACTGAAGCTTTCTTT.

This sequence joins TRBV25-1 and TRBJ2-5; no definite D call. CDR3 length: 11 amino acids. V was pared by 8 bases and J by 5 bases, with 9 bases between. Germline lookup yields CDR1 MGHDK and CDR2 SYGVNS. CDR3 in amino acids: CASLISETQYF. In nucleotides, the CDR3 is TGTGCCAGCCTTATATCGGAGACCCAGTACTTC.

The chain recombines TRBV9 with TRBJ1-1, with 12 bases matching TRBD1. The germline V gene encodes CDR1 SGDLS and CDR2 YYNGEE. After removal of 7 bases from V and 3 bases from J, the junction contained 10 bases not matched to a gene. The CDR3 is 16 amino acids. CDR3 bases: TGTGCCAGCGGTCCGGGACAGGGGGCGCTGGACACTGAAGCTTTCTTT. This sequence encodes CASGPGQGALDTEAFF.

The chain recombines TRBV7-2 with TRBJ1-4, with TRBD1 identical over 11 bases. The CDR3 totals 14 residues. J gave up 11 bases and V 5 bases, and 7 bases lay outside the gene matches. Germline lookup yields CDR1 SGHTA and CDR2 FQGNSA. The CDR3 spells CASSHGTGGLKLFF. The CDR3 region has the DNA TGTGCCAGCAGCCATGGGACAGGGGGGCTGAAACTGTTTTTT.

About this clone itself: Other nucleotide sequences from this sample produce the same CDR3. The chain carries TRBV28 and TRBJ2-6; a possible D gene is TRBD1 (6 bases). Germline V gene lookup returns CDR1 MDHEN and CDR2 SYDVKM. The ends were cut back, 3 bases at V and 4 bases at J, with 16 bases in the middle. The CDR3 totals 17 residues. As DNA, the CDR3 is TGTGCCAGCAGTTTTTATACCTCAGGGGCCGGGGCCAACGTCCTGACTTTC. Protein: CASSFYTSGAGANVLTF.

This sequence joins TRBV9 and TRBJ2-7; D uncertain. Between the trimmed V and J ends, which lost 3 bases and 3 bases, there was a span of 13 bases. CDR1 and CDR2 from the germline V gene are SGDLS and YYNGEE. This CDR3 comprises 14 residues. For the CDR3, the DNA is TGTGCCAGCAGCGGGGGTCAGGACCTCTACGAGCAGTACTTC. Its protein is CASSGGQDLYEQYF.

In regard to this clone: Distinct nucleotide sequences in the sample also encode this CDR3. This chain uses TRBV28 with TRBJ2-7, with 7 nucleotides matching TRBD1. Germline V gives CDR1 MDHEN, CDR2 SYDVKM. The trim removed 5 bases at V and 0 bases at J, leaving 7 bases unmatched. This CDR3 contains 15 residues. CDR3 nucleotide sequence: TGTGCCAGCAGTCCCATTGACAGGGACTCCTACGAGCAGTACTTC. Translating gives CASSPIDRDSYEQYF.